These T cell receptor beta chains were read from a single sample in a study of cytomegalovirus exposure and HLA in healthy donors. Using immunoSEQ multiplex PCR, the repertoire was profiled, and TCRdb retains in-frame clones only, with some absent. The repertoire holds about 78,000 clones, with under 90% as singletons. The sample consisted of PBMCs. The receptors derive from a man between 45 and 60 years old in good health and CMV-seropositive. Each CDR3 is given with its conserved first and last residue. The order of the fields is clone size, V gene, D gene, J gene, CDR3 protein, CDR3 DNA. The D gene is left open where the match is weak. The size field is filled for only some rows; it gives once, few, many or a size class.

NA	TRBV6-5	NA	TRBJ2-7	CASSSSRTYEQYF	TGTGCCAGCAGCTCTTCCAGGACCTACGAGCAGTACTTC
once	TRBV14	NA	TRBJ2-3	CASSQVTCRKRGCTDTQYF	TGTGCCAGCAGCCAAGTTACCTGCCGAAAGCGAGGATGCACAGATACGCAGTATTTT
NA	TRBV29-1	NA	TRBJ2-2	CSVNPSGTGELFF	TGCAGCGTTAACCCCTCGGGGACCGGGGAGCTGTTTTTT
NA	TRBV5-5	NA	TRBJ1-1	CASSLSGVTEAFF	TGTGCCAGCAGCTTGTCAGGGGTCACTGAAGCTTTCTTT
few	TRBV11-3	NA	TRBJ2-3	CASRRGRSTDTQYF	TGTGCCAGCAGAAGGGGGAGAAGCACAGATACGCAGTATTTT
NA	TRBV5-4	TRBD2	TRBJ2-1	CASSSPGGTDNEQFF	TGTGCCAGCAGCTCCCCGGGAGGTACTGACAATGAGCAGTTCTTC
NA	TRBV30	TRBD1	TRBJ2-2	CAWRVYRGPWNTGELFF	TGTGCCTGGAGAGTGTACAGGGGGCCGTGGAACACCGGGGAGCTGTTTTTT
NA	TRBV19	NA	TRBJ2-1	CASGGAGTSKYNEQFF	TGTGCCAGTGGCGGGGCGGGGACCTCAAAGTACAATGAGCAGTTCTTC
few	TRBV6-1	NA	TRBJ2-5	CASSETGRGETQYF	TGTGCCAGCAGTGAAACAGGGAGGGGGGAGACCCAGTACTTC
NA	TRBV27	TRBD2	TRBJ2-7	CASSQGGGRVSYEQYF	TGTGCCAGCAGTCAAGGGGGCGGGAGGGTCTCCTACGAGCAGTACTTC
NA	TRBV7-6	NA	TRBJ1-2	CASSPSGVLYGYTF	TGTGCCAGCAGCCCCTCCGGGGTACTCTATGGCTACACCTTC